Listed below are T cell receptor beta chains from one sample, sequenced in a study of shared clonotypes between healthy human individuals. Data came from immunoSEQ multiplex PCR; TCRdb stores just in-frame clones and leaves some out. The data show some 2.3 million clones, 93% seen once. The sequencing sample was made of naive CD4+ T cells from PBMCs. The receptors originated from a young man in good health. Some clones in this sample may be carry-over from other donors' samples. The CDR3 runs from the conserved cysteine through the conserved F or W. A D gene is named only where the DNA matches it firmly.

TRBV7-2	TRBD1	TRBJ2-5	TGTGCCAGCAGCTTAGAGGTTCGGACAGGGGAGAAGACCCAGTACTTC	CASSLEVRTGEKTQYF
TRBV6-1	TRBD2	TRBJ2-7	TGTGCCAGCATTCCTGGGGGACTAGCGGATTACGAGCAGTACTTC	CASIPGGLADYEQYF
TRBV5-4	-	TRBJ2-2	TGTGCCAGCAGCCAAGATACCGGGGAGCTGTTTTTT	CASSQDTGELFF
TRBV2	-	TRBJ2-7	TGTGCCAGCAGTCAAACCTACGAGCAGTACTTC	CASSQTYEQYF
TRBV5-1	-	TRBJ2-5	TGCGCCAGCAGCATTGACCGACAGGAGGGGCAAGAGACCCAGTACTTC	CASSIDRQEGQETQYF
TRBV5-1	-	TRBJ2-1	TGCGCCAGCAGCTTGGAAGGGGGGTCTTACAATGAGCAGTTCTTC	CASSLEGGSYNEQFF
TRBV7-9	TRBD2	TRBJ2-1	TGTGCCAGCAGCCAGACTAGCGGAGGTCCGTTCTTC	CASSQTSGGPFF
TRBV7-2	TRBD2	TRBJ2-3	TGTGCCAGCAGATCCCGTAGAGCGGGAGTGTCAGATACGCAGTATTTT	CASRSRRAGVSDTQYF
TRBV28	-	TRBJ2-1	TGTGCCAGCAGTCCCCCCACTGTGGGTGAGCAGTTCTTC	CASSPPTVGEQFF
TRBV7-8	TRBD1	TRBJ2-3	TGTGCCAGCAGCTTAGGGCAGGGACAGTCTAGCACAGATACGCAGTATTTT	CASSLGQGQSSTDTQYF
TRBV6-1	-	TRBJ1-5	TGTGCCAGCAGGATACTCCGGGGCCCAAATCAGCCCCAGCATTTT	CASRILRGPNQPQHF
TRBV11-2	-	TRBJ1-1	TGTGCCAGCAGCTCGGGGGGGCGGGACACTGAAGCTTTCTTT	CASSSGGRDTEAFF
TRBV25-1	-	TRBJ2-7	TGTGCCAGCCGCCGGTCGGGGGTTTACGAGCAGTACTTC	CASRRSGVYEQYF
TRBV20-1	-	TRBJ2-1	TGCAGTGCTAGAGGGCCCTTCTTC	CSARGPFF
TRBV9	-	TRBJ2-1	TGTGCCAGCAGCGAGGGACCAGCGGGTCTCTCCTACAATGAGCAGTTCTTC	CASSEGPAGLSYNEQFF
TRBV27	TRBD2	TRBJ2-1	TGTGCCAGCAATTCCCGGGCTAGCGGGAGCTACAATGAGCAGTTCTTC	CASNSRASGSYNEQFF
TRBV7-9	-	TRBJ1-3	TGTGCCAGCAGCTTTCCGCAGCAGGACCTCGGAAACACCATATATTTT	CASSFPQQDLGNTIYF
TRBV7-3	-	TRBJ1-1	TGTGCCAGCAGCGCGACACTTAACACTGAAGCTTTCTTT	CASSATLNTEAFF
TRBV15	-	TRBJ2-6	TGTGCCACCAGCAGTATTCGGACCTCTGGGGCCAACGTCCTGACTTTC	CATSSIRTSGANVLTF
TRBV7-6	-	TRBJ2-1	TGTGCCAGCAGCCTCGTGGCAGGGAATCTTTACAATGAGCAGTTCTTC	CASSLVAGNLYNEQFF